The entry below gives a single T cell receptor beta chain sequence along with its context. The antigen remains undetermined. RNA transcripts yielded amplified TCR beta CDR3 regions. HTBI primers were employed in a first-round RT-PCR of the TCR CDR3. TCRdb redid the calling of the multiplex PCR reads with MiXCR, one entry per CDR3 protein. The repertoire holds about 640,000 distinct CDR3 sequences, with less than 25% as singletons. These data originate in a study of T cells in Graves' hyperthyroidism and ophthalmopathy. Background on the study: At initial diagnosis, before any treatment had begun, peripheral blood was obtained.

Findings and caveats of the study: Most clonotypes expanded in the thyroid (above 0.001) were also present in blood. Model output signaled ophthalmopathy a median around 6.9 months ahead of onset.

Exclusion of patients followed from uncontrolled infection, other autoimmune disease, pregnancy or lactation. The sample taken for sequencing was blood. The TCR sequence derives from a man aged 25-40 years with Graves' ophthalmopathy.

The CDR3 reads CSARTRNTGELFF. DNA of the CDR3: TGCAGTGCCAGGACTCGGAACACCGGGGAGCTGTTTTTT. This sequence joins TRBV20-1 and TRBJ2-2, with D perhaps matching TRBD2 (5 bases). The CDR3 extends over 13 amino acids. Germline loops: CDR1 DFQATT, CDR2 SNEGSKA (reference sequence). Trimming removed 6 bases at V and 1 base at J, with 9 bases between.